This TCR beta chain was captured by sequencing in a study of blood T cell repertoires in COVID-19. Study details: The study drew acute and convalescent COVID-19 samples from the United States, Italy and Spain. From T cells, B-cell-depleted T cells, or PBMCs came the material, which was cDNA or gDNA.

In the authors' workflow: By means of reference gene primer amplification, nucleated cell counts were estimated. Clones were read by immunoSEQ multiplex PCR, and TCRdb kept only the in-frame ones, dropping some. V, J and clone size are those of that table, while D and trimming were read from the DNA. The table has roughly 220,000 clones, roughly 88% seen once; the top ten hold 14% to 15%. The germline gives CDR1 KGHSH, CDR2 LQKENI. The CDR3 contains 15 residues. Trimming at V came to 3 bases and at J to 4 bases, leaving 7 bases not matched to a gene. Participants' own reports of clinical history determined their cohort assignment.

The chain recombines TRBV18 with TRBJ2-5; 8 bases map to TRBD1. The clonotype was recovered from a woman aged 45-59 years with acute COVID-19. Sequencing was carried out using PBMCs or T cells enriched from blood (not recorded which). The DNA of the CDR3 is TGTGCCAGCTCACCCTCACGGACAGGGATAGAGACCCAGTACTTC. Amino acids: CASSPSRTGIETQYF.